The source of this TCR beta chain is a study of CD8 T cell repertoires and HIV-1 epitope variants. Study summary: Twenty-five autologous and known Gag and Nef epitope variant peptides each stimulated T cells separately. Control wells had CMV/EBV/flu peptides, negative Ebola AY9, or no peptide.

Sequencing of TCR beta CDR3 used immunoSEQ survey depth. Assay used: immunoSEQ multiplex PCR; TCRdb lists only in-frame clones, some missing. The sample includes 4,500 or so clones, about 61% of them seen just once. Worth noting for this clone: The antigen remains unidentified.

Germline values: CDR1 PRHDT, CDR2 FYEKMQ (reference sequence). Trimming shortened V by 5 bases and J by 5 bases, and 18 bases separated the two germline ends. The CDR3 extends over 16 amino acids. Sequenced sample: cultured CD8+ T cells derived from PBMCs. This rearrangement joins TRBV13 to TRBJ2-2; D is ambiguous. This clonotype was obtained from a male donor with HIV. The chain's CDR3 is CASSTRGSGRTGELFF. As DNA, the CDR3 is TGTGCCAGCAGCACACGAGGCTCGGGTCGGACCGGGGAGCTGTTTTTT.